This TCR beta chain was identified in a study of monozygotic twins with inflammatory bowel disease. Study-wide results and caveats: Concordance status among twins (concordant versus discordant) showed no link to repertoire similarity, possibly from limited power. Compared with healthy twins, IBD patients shared fewer clonotypes with others, especially with disease activity.

On this clonotype itself: Its antigen is as yet unknown.

Whole-blood total RNA was extracted without T cell sorting. The cDNA of both the TCRalpha and TCRbeta chains was subjected to two nested PCRs of 16 and 9 cycles. Reprocessing the 5' RACE reads, TCRdb reports a single entry for every CDR3 protein and omits DNA. The table counts fewer than 550,000 distinct CDR3 sequences; about 2.4% lies in the top ten. Per the germline V gene, CDR1 is MDHEN and CDR2 is SYDVKM. The CDR3 runs to 15 residues. The sample taken for sequencing was blood. This sequence was found in a human donor with ulcerative colitis or Crohn's disease, or a healthy co-twin of an affected twin (not recorded which). The chain combines TRBV28 with TRBJ2-7; TCRdb proposes TRBD2, but this gene call is untestable without DNA. The CDR3 reads CASSPLAGGDYEQYF.